The rows below give T cell receptor beta chains drawn from one sample of a study of blood T cells in healthy people across ages. In TCRdb, the 5' RACE reads were re-called with MiXCR into one record per CDR3 protein. In the table there are approximately 1,100,000 distinct CDR3 sequences, under 45% of which are singletons. Sequences were obtained from blood. All receptors derive from an older woman in good health. The CDR3 runs from the conserved cysteine through the conserved F or W. A D gene is named only where the DNA matches it firmly. The size field is filled for only some rows; it gives once, few, many or a size class.

clone_size j_call v_call d_call cdr3_nt cdr3_aa
- TRBJ2-7 TRBV4-1 TRBD1 TGCGCCAGCAGCCAAGCCCGAGACAGGGACGAGCAGTACTTC CASSQARDRDEQYF
- TRBJ2-7 TRBV6-2/TRBV6-3 - TGTGCCAGCAGTCGGGACACCCACGAGCAGTACTTC CASSRDTHEQYF
few TRBJ2-7 TRBV15 - TGTGCCACCAGCCTCGGACTGGCCTACGAGCAGTACTTC CATSLGLAYEQYF
- TRBJ1-2 TRBV10-3 TRBD1 TGTGCCATCAGAGCGGACAGGGAGTGGGGCTACACCTTC CAIRADREWGYTF
- TRBJ2-7 TRBV5-6 - TGTGCCAGCGAGTCTTCCTACGAGCAGTACTTC CASESSYEQYF
- TRBJ2-5 TRBV6-1 TRBD2 TGTGCCAGCAGTGTGGGAGGGGCGCATAGAGTATACGAGGAGTACTTC CASSVGGAHRVYEEYF
few TRBJ1-2 TRBV3-1 TRBD1 TGTGCCAGCAGCCACCCGACAGGGGCTAACTATGGCTACACCTTC CASSHPTGANYGYTF
few TRBJ2-7 TRBV28 TRBD1 TGTGCCAGCAGAATTTTACAGGGGCCCTCCTACGAGCAGTACTTC CASRILQGPSYEQYF
few TRBJ2-7 TRBV27 TRBD1 TGTGCCAGCAGCGGGGACAGGGGCGGCAAGCAGTACTTC CASSGDRGGKQYF
- TRBJ2-7 TRBV6-1 TRBD1 TGTGCCAGCAGTTTCCGGGACAGGGGGCTCGAGCAGTACTTC CASSFRDRGLEQYF
- TRBJ1-1 TRBV4-3 - TGCGCCAGCAGCCAAGACCCAGGGGCGACAGTGAACACTGAAGCTTTCTTT CASSQDPGATVNTEAFF
- TRBJ1-2 TRBV7-6 - TGTGCCAGCAGCTCACTCCGGTGGGACTCAAGGGGCTACACCTTC CASSSLRWDSRGYTF
- TRBJ2-1 TRBV20-1 - TGCAGTGCTAGAAGGTCCAAAGATACAGACAATGAGCAGTTCTTC CSARRSKDTDNEQFF
- TRBJ2-5 TRBV12-3/TRBV12-4 TRBD2 TGTGCCAGCAGTCTCCGTCTAGCGGCCAGCCAAGAGACCCAGTACTTC CASSLRLAASQETQYF
- TRBJ2-5 TRBV6-5 - TGTGCCAGCAGTTACTCGGGTGTAGGAGAGACCCAGTACTTC CASSYSGVGETQYF
- TRBJ1-2 TRBV25-1 - TGTGCCAGCAGTGAATCCCCAGGGGCTTATGGCTACACCTTC CASSESPGAYGYTF
- TRBJ2-3 TRBV20-1 - TGCAGTGCTAGAGAACAGGGAGGAGACACAGATACGCAGTATTTT CSAREQGGDTDTQYF